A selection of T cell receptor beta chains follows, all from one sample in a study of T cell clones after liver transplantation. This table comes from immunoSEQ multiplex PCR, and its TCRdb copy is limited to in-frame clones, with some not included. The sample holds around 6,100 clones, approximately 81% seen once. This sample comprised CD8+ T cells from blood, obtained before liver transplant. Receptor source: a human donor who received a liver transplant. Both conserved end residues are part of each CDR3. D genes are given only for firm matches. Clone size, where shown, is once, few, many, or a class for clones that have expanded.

CDR3nt: TGTGCCAGCAGCCAAGAGGCAGGGGGGCACTACGAGCAGTACTTC; CDR3aa: CASSQEAGGHYEQYF; j_gene: TRBJ2-7; abundance: .; v_gene: TRBV14; d_gene: .
CDR3nt: TGTGCCAGCAGTCACCGTAGATCAGCGGGGCGATACGAGCAGTACTTC; CDR3aa: CASSHRRSAGRYEQYF; j_gene: TRBJ2-7; abundance: .; v_gene: TRBV27; d_gene: TRBD2
CDR3nt: TGCGCCAGCAGCCCGACAGGGAAGTACGAGCAGTACTTC; CDR3aa: CASSPTGKYEQYF; j_gene: TRBJ2-7; abundance: few; v_gene: TRBV4-1; d_gene: TRBD1
CDR3nt: TGTGCCAGCAGCTCTGAGATGAACACTGAAGCTTTCTTT; CDR3aa: CASSSEMNTEAFF; j_gene: TRBJ1-1; abundance: hyperexpanded; v_gene: TRBV14; d_gene: .
CDR3nt: TGTGCCAGCAGCCGAGGGAACACTGAAGCTTTCTTT; CDR3aa: CASSRGNTEAFF; j_gene: TRBJ1-1; abundance: .; v_gene: TRBV5-6; d_gene: .
CDR3nt: TGTGCCAGCAGAAGCATCAGCACCGAGCAGTACTTC; CDR3aa: CASRSISTEQYF; j_gene: TRBJ2-7; abundance: .; v_gene: TRBV6-5; d_gene: .
CDR3nt: TGTGCCAGCGCCTCCGGGACAGGGCCGAGCGAGCAGTACTTC; CDR3aa: CASASGTGPSEQYF; j_gene: TRBJ2-7; abundance: .; v_gene: TRBV28; d_gene: TRBD1
CDR3nt: TGTGCCAGAACCTCGGGCCCAAGGACCCAGCGGGGAGACTATGGCTACACCTTC; CDR3aa: CARTSGPRTQRGDYGYTF; j_gene: TRBJ1-2; abundance: .; v_gene: TRBV5-3; d_gene: .
CDR3nt: TGTGCCAGCAGCCAAGTGGCCAGAGGTAATCAGCCCCAGCATTTT; CDR3aa: CASSQVARGNQPQHF; j_gene: TRBJ1-5; abundance: .; v_gene: TRBV4-2; d_gene: .
CDR3nt: TGTGCCAGCAGCGGTTGGGGGACCGGGGAGCTGTTTTTT; CDR3aa: CASSGWGTGELFF; j_gene: TRBJ2-2; abundance: .; v_gene: TRBV9; d_gene: .
CDR3nt: TGTGCCAGTAGTATGGCGGAGATCTATGGCTACACCTTC; CDR3aa: CASSMAEIYGYTF; j_gene: TRBJ1-2; abundance: .; v_gene: TRBV19; d_gene: .
CDR3nt: TGTGCCAGCAGCCAAGATCAGGCTAGCGGGCCCTACGAGCAGTACTTC; CDR3aa: CASSQDQASGPYEQYF; j_gene: TRBJ2-7; abundance: .; v_gene: TRBV4-2; d_gene: TRBD2
CDR3nt: TGCGCCAGCAGCCAAGATAGGGGGAGCTCCTACGAGCAGTACTTC; CDR3aa: CASSQDRGSSYEQYF; j_gene: TRBJ2-7; abundance: .; v_gene: TRBV5-4; d_gene: .
CDR3nt: TGTGCCAGCAGCTCCGGGACGGAAGCTTTCTTT; CDR3aa: CASSSGTEAFF; j_gene: TRBJ1-1; abundance: .; v_gene: TRBV7-9; d_gene: .
CDR3nt: TGTGCCAGCAGCGTAGAAAGGGACAGGGGCTATGGCTACACCTTC; CDR3aa: CASSVERDRGYGYTF; j_gene: TRBJ1-2; abundance: .; v_gene: TRBV9; d_gene: TRBD1
CDR3nt: TGTGCCAGCACTAGGAGCGGCCTAGGGGAGACCCAGTACTTC; CDR3aa: CASTRSGLGETQYF; j_gene: TRBJ2-5; abundance: .; v_gene: TRBV5-5; d_gene: .
CDR3nt: TGTGCCAGCAGTTATAACTCGGGAAGTGAAAAACTGTTTTTT; CDR3aa: CASSYNSGSEKLFF; j_gene: TRBJ1-4; abundance: .; v_gene: TRBV6-6; d_gene: .
CDR3nt: TGTGCCAGCAGCTCGGCAACCTCCTACGAGCAGTACTTC; CDR3aa: CASSSATSYEQYF; j_gene: TRBJ2-7; abundance: few; v_gene: TRBV7-9; d_gene: .
CDR3nt: TGCGCCAGCAGCCCGGGGACAGGGGCCACTGAAGCTTTCTTT; CDR3aa: CASSPGTGATEAFF; j_gene: TRBJ1-1; abundance: .; v_gene: TRBV4-3; d_gene: TRBD1
CDR3nt: TGTGCCAGCAGCTTAGCGGGGGTCCAAGAGACCCAGTACTTC; CDR3aa: CASSLAGVQETQYF; j_gene: TRBJ2-5; abundance: .; v_gene: TRBV11-2; d_gene: .
CDR3nt: TGCGCCAGCAGCCCTAGCGGGGGGGCCTCTGGGGCCAACGTCCTGACTTTC; CDR3aa: CASSPSGGASGANVLTF; j_gene: TRBJ2-6; abundance: .; v_gene: TRBV4-3; d_gene: TRBD2
CDR3nt: TGTGCCAGCAGTTTACGGGCGACAGGGGGGAATCAGCCCCAGCATTTT; CDR3aa: CASSLRATGGNQPQHF; j_gene: TRBJ1-5; abundance: once; v_gene: TRBV28; d_gene: TRBD1